These 5 T cell receptor beta chains originate from one sample sequenced in a study of blood T cell repertoires in COVID-19. Only in-frame clones appear in the TCRdb table, and some are missing; sequencing was by immunoSEQ multiplex PCR. The sample yields hundreds of thousands of clones, about 88% seen once. The specimen was PBMCs or T cells enriched from blood (not recorded which). The source of these receptors is a woman in her 50s who had recovered from COVID-19.

The gene calls are TRBV2 and TRBJ2-1; 10 bases match TRBD2. The CDR3 extends over 13 amino acids. From germline, CDR1 is SNHLY and CDR2 FYNNEI. Trimming cost V 8 bases and J 5 bases; bases outside gene matches: 3. DNA of the CDR3: TGTGCCAGCCAGCGGGAGGGAAACAATGAGCAGTTCTTC. Translated: CASQREGNNEQFF. Full variable domain (missing parts from reference TRBV2 and TRBJ2-1): EPEVTQTPSHQVTQMGQEVILRCVPISNHLYFYWYRQILGQKVEFLVSFYNNEISEKSEIFDDQFSVERPDGSNFTLKIRSTKLEDSAMYFCASQREGNNEQFFGPGTRLTVL.

V and J are TRBV7-9 and TRBJ2-7; 12 bases map to TRBD2. With 6 bases clipped from V and 6 bases from J, the junction kept 6 bases outside the gene matches. Germline CDR1 is SEHNR and CDR2 is FQNEAQ (reference sequence). CDR3 size: 14 residues. CDR3 coding DNA: TGTGCCAGCAGAACCGGACTAGCGGGATCCGAGCAGTACTTC. Translating gives CASRTGLAGSEQYF.

The rearrangement uses TRBV7-2 and TRBJ1-2; D uncertain. The CDR3 has 14 amino acids. Germline CDR1 SGHTA, CDR2 FQGNSA. The germline V and J ends were trimmed by 0 bases and 1 base, with 6 bases remaining between them. CDR3 amino acids: CASSLAPSNYGYTF. The CDR3 nucleotides are TGTGCCAGCAGCTTAGCTCCCAGTAACTATGGCTACACCTTC.

A single count supports this clone. Additional DNA sequences in this sample encode the identical CDR3. The chain is built from TRBV7-2 and TRBJ1-5; D ambiguous. V shed 5 bases and J shed 1 base, with 6 bases lying between them. CDR3 length: 13 amino acids. Germline CDR1 SGHTA, CDR2 FQGNSA. CDR3 DNA: TGTGCCAGCAGCCTTAGAAGCAATCAGCCCCAGCATTTT. It is translated as CASSLRSNQPQHF.

The chain joins TRBV20-1 to TRBJ1-1; a possible D gene is TRBD1 (5 bases). Trimming took off 3 bases at V and 5 bases at J, with 13 bases between the two ends. CDR1 is DFQATT and CDR2 is SNEGSKA in the germline V gene (reference sequence). CDR3 size: 13 residues. The CDR3 sequence is CSASLGGGTEAFF. DNA for the CDR3: TGCAGTGCTAGTCTCGGGGGTGGGACTGAAGCTTTCTTT.